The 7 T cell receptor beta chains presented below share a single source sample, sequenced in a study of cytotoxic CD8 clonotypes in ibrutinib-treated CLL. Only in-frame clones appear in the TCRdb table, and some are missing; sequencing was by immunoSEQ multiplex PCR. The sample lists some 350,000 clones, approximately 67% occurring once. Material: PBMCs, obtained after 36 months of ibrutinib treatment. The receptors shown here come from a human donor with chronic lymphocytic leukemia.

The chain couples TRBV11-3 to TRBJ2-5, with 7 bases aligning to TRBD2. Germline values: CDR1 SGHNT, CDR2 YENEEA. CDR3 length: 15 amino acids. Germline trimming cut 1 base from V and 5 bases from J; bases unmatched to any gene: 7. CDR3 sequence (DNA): TGTGCCAGCAGCTTAGGCGGGAGAGCGGGTGAGACCCAGTACTTC. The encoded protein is CASSLGGRAGETQYF. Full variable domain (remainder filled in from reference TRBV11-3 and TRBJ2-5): EAGVVQSPRYKIIEKKQPVAFWCNPISGHNTLYWYLQNLGQGPELLIRYENEEAVDDSQLPKDRFSAERLKGVDSTLKIQPAELGDSAVYLCASSLGGRAGETQYFGPGTRLLVL.

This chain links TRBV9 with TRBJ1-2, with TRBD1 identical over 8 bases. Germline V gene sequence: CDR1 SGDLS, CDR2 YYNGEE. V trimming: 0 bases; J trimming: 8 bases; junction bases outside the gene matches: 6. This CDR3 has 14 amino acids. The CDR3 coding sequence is TGTGCCAGCAGCGTAGGGTTGACAGGGGACGGCTACACCTTC. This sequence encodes CASSVGLTGDGYTF.

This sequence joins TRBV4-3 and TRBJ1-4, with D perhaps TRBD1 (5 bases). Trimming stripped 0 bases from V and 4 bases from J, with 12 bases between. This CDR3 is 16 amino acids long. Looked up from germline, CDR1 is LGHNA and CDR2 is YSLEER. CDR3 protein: CASSQDPGEVNEKLFF. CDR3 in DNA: TGCGCCAGCAGCCAAGATCCGGGGGAAGTTAATGAAAAACTGTTTTTT.

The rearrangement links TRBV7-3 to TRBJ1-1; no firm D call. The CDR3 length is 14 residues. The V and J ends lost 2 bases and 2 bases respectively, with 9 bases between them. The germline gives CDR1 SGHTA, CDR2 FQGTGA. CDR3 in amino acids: CASSLGLTNTEAFF. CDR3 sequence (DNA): TGTGCCAGCAGCTTAGGACTGACCAACACTGAAGCTTTCTTT. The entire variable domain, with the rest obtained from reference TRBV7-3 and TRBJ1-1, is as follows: GAGVSQTPSNKVTEKGKYVELRCDPISGHTALYWYRQSLGQGPEFLIYFQGTGAADDSGLPNDRFFAVRPEGSVSTLKIQRTERGDSAVYLCASSLGLTNTEAFFGQGTRLTVV.

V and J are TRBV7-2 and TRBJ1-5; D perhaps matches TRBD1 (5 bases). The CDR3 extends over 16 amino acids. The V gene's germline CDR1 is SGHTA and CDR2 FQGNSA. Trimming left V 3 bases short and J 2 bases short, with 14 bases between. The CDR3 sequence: CASSFTGTARNQPQHF. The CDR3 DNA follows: TGTGCCAGCAGCTTTACCGGGACCGCACGCAATCAGCCCCAGCATTTT.

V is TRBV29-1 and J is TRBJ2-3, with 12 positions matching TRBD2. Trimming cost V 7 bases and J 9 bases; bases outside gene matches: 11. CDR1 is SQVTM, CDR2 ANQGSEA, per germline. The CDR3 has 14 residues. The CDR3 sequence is CSAGLAGTQGTQYF. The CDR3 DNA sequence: TGCAGCGCGGGACTAGCGGGTACGCAAGGCACGCAGTATTTT.

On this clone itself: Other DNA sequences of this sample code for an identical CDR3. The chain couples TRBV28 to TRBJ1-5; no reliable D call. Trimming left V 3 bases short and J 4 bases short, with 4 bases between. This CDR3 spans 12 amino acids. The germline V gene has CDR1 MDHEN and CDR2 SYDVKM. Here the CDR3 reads CASSFGNQPQHF. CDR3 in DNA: TGTGCCAGCAGTTTTGGAAATCAGCCCCAGCATTTT. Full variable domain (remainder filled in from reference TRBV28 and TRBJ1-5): DVKVTQSSRYLVKRTGEKVFLECVQDMDHENMFWYRQDPGLGLRLIYFSYDVKMKEKGDIPEGYSVSREKKERFSLILESASTNQTSMYLCASSFGNQPQHFGDGTRLSIL.